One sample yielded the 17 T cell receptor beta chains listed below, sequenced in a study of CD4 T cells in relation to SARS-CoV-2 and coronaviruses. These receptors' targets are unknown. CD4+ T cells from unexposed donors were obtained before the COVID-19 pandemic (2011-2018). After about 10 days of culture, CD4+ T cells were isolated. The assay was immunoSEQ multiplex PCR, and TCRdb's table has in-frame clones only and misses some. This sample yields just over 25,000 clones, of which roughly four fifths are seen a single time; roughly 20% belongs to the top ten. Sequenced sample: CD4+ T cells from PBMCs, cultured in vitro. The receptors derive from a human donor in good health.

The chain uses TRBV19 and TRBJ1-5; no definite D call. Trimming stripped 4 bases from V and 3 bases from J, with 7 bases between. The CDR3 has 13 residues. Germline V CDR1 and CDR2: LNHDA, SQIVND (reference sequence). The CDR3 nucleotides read TGTGCCAGTAGTAGGCAGGCCAATCAGCCCCAGCATTTT. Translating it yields CASSRQANQPQHF.

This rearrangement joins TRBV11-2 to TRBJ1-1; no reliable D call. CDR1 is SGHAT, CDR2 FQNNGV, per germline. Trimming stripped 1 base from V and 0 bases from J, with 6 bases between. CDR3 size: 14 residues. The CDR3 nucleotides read TGTGCCAGCAGCTTAGTAGGCGTGAACACTGAAGCTTTCTTT. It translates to CASSLVGVNTEAFF.

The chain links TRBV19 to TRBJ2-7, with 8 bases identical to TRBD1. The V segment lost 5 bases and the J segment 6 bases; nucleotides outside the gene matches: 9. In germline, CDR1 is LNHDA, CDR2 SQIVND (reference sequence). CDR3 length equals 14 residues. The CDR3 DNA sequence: TGTGCCAGTAGTTCGCGTCAGGGGGCAATCGAGCAGTACTTC. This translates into CASSSRQGAIEQYF. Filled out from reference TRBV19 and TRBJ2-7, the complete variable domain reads DGGITQSPKYLFRKEGQNVTLSCEQNLNHDAMYWYRQDPGQGLRLIYYSQIVNDFQKGDIAEGYSVSREKKESFPLTVTSAQKNPTAFYLCASSSRQGAIEQYFGPGTRLTVT.

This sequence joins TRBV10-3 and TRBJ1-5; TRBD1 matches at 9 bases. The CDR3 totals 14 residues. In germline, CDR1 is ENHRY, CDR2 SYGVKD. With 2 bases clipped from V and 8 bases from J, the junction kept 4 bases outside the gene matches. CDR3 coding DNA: TGTGCCATCAGTGAGGGACAGGGGTGGGAGCCCCAGCATTTT. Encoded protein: CAISEGQGWEPQHF.

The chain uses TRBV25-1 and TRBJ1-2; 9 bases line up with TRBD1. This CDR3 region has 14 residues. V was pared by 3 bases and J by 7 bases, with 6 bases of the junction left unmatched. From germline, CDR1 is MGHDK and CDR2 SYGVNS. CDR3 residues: CASSDRDREGGYTF. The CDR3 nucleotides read TGTGCCAGCAGTGATCGGGACAGGGAGGGTGGCTACACCTTC.

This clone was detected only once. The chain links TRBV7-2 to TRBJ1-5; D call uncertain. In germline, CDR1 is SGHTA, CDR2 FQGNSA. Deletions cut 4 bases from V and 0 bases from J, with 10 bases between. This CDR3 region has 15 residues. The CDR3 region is CASSSTWVSNQPQHF. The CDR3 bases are TGTGCCAGCAGCTCAACCTGGGTTAGCAATCAGCCCCAGCATTTT.

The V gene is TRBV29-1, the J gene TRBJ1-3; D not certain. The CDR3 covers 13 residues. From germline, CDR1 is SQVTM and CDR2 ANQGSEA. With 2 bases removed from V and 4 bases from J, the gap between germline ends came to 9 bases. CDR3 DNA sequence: TGCAGCGTTGAACAGGCCAGCGGAAACACCATATATTTT. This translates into CSVEQASGNTIYF.

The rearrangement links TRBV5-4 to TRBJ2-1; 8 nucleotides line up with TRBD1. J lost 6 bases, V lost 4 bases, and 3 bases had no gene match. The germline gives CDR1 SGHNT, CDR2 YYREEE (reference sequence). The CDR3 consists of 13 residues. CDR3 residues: CASSITGGNEQFF. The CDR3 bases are TGTGCCAGCAGCATAACAGGGGGCAATGAGCAGTTCTTC.

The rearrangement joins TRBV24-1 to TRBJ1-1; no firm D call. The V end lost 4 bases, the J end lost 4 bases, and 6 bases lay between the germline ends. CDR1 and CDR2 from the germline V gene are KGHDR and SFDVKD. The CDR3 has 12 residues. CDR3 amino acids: CATSESITEAFF. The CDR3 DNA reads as TGTGCCACCAGTGAATCTATCACTGAAGCTTTCTTT.

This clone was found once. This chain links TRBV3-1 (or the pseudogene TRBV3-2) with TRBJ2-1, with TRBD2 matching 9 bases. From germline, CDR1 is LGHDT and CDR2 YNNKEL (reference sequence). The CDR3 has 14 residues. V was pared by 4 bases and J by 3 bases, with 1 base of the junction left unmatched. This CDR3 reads CASSLAGDYNEQFF. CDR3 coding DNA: TGTGCCAGCAGCCTAGCGGGGGACTACAATGAGCAGTTCTTC.

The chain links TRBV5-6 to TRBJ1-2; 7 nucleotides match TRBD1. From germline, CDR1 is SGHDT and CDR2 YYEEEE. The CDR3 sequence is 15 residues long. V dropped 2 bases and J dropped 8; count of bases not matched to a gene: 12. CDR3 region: CASSFPSPGQIGYTF. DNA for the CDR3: TGTGCCAGCAGCTTTCCATCCCCGGGACAGATCGGCTACACCTTC.

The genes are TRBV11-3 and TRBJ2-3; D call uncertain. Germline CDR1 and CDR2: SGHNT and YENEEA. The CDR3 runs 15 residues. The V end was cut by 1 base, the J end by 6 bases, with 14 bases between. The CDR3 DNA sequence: TGTGCCAGCAGCTTAGGGGTGTCCGTAGAGGATACGCAGTATTTT. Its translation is CASSLGVSVEDTQYF.

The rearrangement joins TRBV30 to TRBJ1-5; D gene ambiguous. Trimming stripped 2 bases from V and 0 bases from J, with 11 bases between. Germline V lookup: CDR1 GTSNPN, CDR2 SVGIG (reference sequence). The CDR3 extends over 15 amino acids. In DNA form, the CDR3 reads TGTGCCTGGAGTCGTGGACGGATTAGCAATCAGCCCCAGCATTTT. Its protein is CAWSRGRISNQPQHF.

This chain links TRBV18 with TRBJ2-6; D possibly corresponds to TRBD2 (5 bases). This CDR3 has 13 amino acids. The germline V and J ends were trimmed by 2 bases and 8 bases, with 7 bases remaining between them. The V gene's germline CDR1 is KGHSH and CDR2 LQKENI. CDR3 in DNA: TGTGCCAGCTCACCAGGGGAGCCCAACGTCCTGACTTTC. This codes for CASSPGEPNVLTF.

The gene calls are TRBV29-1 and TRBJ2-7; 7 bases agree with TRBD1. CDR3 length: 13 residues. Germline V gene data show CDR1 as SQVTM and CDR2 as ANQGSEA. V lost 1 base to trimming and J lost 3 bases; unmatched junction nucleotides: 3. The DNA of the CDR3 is TGCAGCGTTGAAGGTGCAGGGGGCTACGAGCAGTACTTC. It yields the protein CSVEGAGGYEQYF.

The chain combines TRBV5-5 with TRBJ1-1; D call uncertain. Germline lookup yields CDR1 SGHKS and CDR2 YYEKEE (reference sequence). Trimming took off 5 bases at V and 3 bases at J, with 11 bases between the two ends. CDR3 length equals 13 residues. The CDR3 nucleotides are TGTGCCAGCAGGACGGTCGTTTACACTGAAGCTTTCTTT. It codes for CASRTVVYTEAFF.

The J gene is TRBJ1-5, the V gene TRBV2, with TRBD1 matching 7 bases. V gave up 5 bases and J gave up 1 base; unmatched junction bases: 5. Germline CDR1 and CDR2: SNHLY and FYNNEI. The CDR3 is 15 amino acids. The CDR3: CASSWDSMSNQPQHF. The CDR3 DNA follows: TGTGCCAGCAGTTGGGACAGTATGAGCAATCAGCCCCAGCATTTT.